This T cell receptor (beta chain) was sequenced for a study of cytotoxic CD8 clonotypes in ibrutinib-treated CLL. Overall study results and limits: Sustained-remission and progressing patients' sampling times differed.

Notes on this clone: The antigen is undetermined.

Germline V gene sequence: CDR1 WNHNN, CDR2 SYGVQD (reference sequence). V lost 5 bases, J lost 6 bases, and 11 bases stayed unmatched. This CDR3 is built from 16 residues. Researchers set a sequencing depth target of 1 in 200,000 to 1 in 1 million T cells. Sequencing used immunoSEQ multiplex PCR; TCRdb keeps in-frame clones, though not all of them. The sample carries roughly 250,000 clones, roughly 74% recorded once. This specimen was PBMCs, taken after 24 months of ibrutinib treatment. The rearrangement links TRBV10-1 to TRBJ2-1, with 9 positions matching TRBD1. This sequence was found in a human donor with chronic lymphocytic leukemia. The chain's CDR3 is CASSFTGTGIGNEQFF. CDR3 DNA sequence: TGCGCCAGCAGTTTTACCGGGACAGGGATTGGCAATGAGCAGTTCTTC.